These 2 T cell receptor beta chains originate from one sample sequenced in a study of T-cell reconstitution after alpha-beta-depleted transplantation in children. Unique molecular identifiers were built into the TCRbeta library. One entry per CDR3 protein, called by TCRdb with MiXCR from the PCR reads. The sample consists of 200,000 to 250,000 distinct CDR3 sequences, about 8.7% of them appearing once. The source material was PBMCs, mostly from graft donor cells, sampled 360 days after TCRalphabeta/CD19-depleted stem cell transplant. The source is a male patient between 2 and 10 years old who had a stem cell transplant for acute myeloid leukemia, so the T cells may come from the graft donor.

This clonotype was seen only a few times. The chain links TRBV12-3 or TRBV12-4 to TRBJ2-5, with D possibly matching TRBD2 (6 bases). The CDR3 has 11 residues. Between the trimmed V and J ends, which lost 2 bases and 9 bases, there was a span of 7 bases. CDR3 in amino acids: CASSLTGAQYF. The CDR3 DNA reads as TGTGCCAGCAGTTTAACGGGGGCCCAGTACTTC.

The chain links TRBV3-1 to TRBJ1-1; 7 positions match TRBD1. CDR1 is LGHDT and CDR2 is YNNKEL in the germline V gene (reference sequence). This CDR3 spans 14 amino acids. The junction had 12 bases not matched to a gene; V was cut back by 4 bases and J by 10 bases. CDR3 nucleotide sequence: TGTGCCAGCAGCCGGTCGACAGGGACGTGGCGAGCTTTCTTT. As protein: CASSRSTGTWRAFF. Filled out from reference TRBV3-1 and TRBJ1-1, the complete variable domain reads DTAVSQTPKYLVTQMGNDKSIKCEQNLGHDTMYWYKQDSKKFLKIMFSYNNKELIINETVPNRFSPKSPDKAHLNLHINSLELGDSAVYFCASSRSTGTWRAFFGQGTRLTVV.